The 30 T cell receptor beta chains presented below share a single source sample, sequenced in a study of blood T cell repertoires in COVID-19. Libraries were prepared by immunoSEQ multiplex PCR; TCRdb keeps only in-frame clonotypes and omits some of them. The sample has about 330,000 clones, more than 85% seen once. The sequencing input was PBMCs or T cells enriched from blood (not recorded which). These receptors all stem from a woman aged 30 to 39 who had recovered from COVID-19.

CDR3 sequence (DNA): TGCGCCAGCAGACCGGCGGGGGACTCTGGAAACACCATATATTTT. It is translated as CASRPAGDSGNTIYF. The V gene is TRBV5-1, the J gene TRBJ1-3; TRBD1 might be the D (5 bases). Germline assignment: CDR1 SGHRS and CDR2 YFSETQ. This CDR3 is built from 15 residues. Trimming left V 5 bases short and J 0 bases short, with 12 bases between.

This chain connects TRBV7-3 to TRBJ2-3, with D unresolved. Germline values: CDR1 SGHTA, CDR2 FQGTGA. The CDR3 spans 13 residues. V shed 1 base and J shed 2 bases, with 4 bases lying between them. CDR3 DNA sequence: TGTGCCAGCAGCTTAATATTCACAGATACGCAGTATTTT. Translating gives CASSLIFTDTQYF.

This clone has more than one count but fewer than ten. The rearrangement joins TRBV5-1 to TRBJ1-5, with D unclear. CDR1 SGHRS and CDR2 YFSETQ come from the germline V gene. V was pared by 2 bases and J by 2 bases, with 11 bases between. The CDR3 has 15 residues. The CDR3 sequence: CASSLEVPGNQPQHF. DNA of the CDR3: TGCGCCAGCAGCTTAGAGGTCCCTGGCAATCAGCCCCAGCATTTT.

This chain uses TRBV7-6 with TRBJ2-3; D is perhaps TRBD1 (6 bases). The germline V and J ends were trimmed by 5 bases and 0 bases, with 21 bases remaining between them. The CDR3 has 18 residues. The germline CDR1 and CDR2 sequences are SGHVS and FNYEAQ. CDR3 in DNA: TGTGCCAGCAGCGACACACAGGGAGTTCATCCAAGCACAGATACGCAGTATTTT. This translates into CASSDTQGVHPSTDTQYF.

The V and J genes are TRBV28 and TRBJ2-5; the D gene is possibly TRBD2 (6 bases). The CDR3 sequence is 18 residues long. The ends were cut back, 3 bases at V and 2 bases at J, with 22 bases in the middle. The germline V gene has CDR1 MDHEN and CDR2 SYDVKM. The CDR3 DNA reads TGTGCCAGCAGTTTGAGTTTACTCGGGCGGGGAGCTCAAGAGACCCAGTACTTC. As protein: CASSLSLLGRGAQETQYF.

The CDR3 here is CASSLGDRANEQYF. CDR3 bases: TGCGCCAGCAGCTTGGGGGACAGGGCCAACGAGCAGTACTTC. V is TRBV5-1 and J is TRBJ2-7, with TRBD1 matching 9 bases. In germline, CDR1 is SGHRS, CDR2 YFSETQ. This CDR3 has 14 amino acids. The V segment lost 0 bases and the J segment 5 bases; nucleotides outside the gene matches: 3. Full variable domain (outside the CDR3, taken from reference TRBV5-1 and TRBJ2-7): KAGVTQTPRYLIKTRGQQVTLSCSPISGHRSVSWYQQTPGQGLQFLFEYFSETQRNKGNFPGRFSGRQFSNSRSEMNVSTLELGDSALYLCASSLGDRANEQYFGPGTRLTVT.

The gene calls are TRBV7-3 and TRBJ2-3; D is perhaps TRBD1 (5 bases). The CDR3 loop spans 16 amino acids. Deletions cut 2 bases from V and 6 bases from J, with 18 bases between. Germline V gene sequence: CDR1 SGHTA, CDR2 FQGTGA. The CDR3 sequence: CASSLGPVGRRDTQYF. The CDR3 region has the DNA TGTGCCAGCAGCTTAGGGCCAGTGGGGCGACGGGATACGCAGTATTTT. The full variable domain, with the rest looked up from reference TRBV7-3 and TRBJ2-3, is GAGVSQTPSNKVTEKGKYVELRCDPISGHTALYWYRQSLGQGPEFLIYFQGTGAADDSGLPNDRFFAVRPEGSVSTLKIQRTERGDSAVYLCASSLGPVGRRDTQYFGPGTRLTVL.

The CDR3 bases are TGTGCCAGCAGCTTGTCCTCAGGGGTCCACGAGCAGTACTTC. Translation: CASSLSSGVHEQYF. V is TRBV5-6 and J is TRBJ2-7; D possibly corresponds to TRBD1 (6 bases). CDR1 and CDR2 (germline): SGHDT, YYEEEE. This CDR3 comprises 14 residues. V was cut by 1 base and J by 5 bases, with 13 bases left in between. Using reference TRBV5-6 and TRBJ2-7 for the parts outside the CDR3, the full variable domain is DAGVTQSPTHLIKTRGQQVTLRCSPKSGHDTVSWYQQALGQGPQFIFQYYEEEERQRGNFPDRFSGHQFPNYSSELNVNALLLGDSALYLCASSLSSGVHEQYFGPGTRLTVT.

J is TRBJ2-3 and V is TRBV6-5, with TRBD1 matching 7 bases. The germline CDR1 and CDR2 sequences are MNHEY and SVGAGI. This CDR3 region has 15 residues. The V gene end was trimmed by 6 bases and the J gene end by 2 bases; junction bases not matched to a gene: 8. The CDR3 DNA sequence: TGTGCCAGCAGCCTGGGACAGCCCGACACAGATACGCAGTATTTT. Residues: CASSLGQPDTDTQYF.

This rearrangement joins TRBV27 to TRBJ2-5; D not certain. From germline, CDR1 is MNHEY and CDR2 SMNVEV (reference sequence). Trimming stripped 5 bases from V and 1 base from J, with 8 bases between. This CDR3 spans 13 amino acids. CDR3: CASSLRAQETQYF. The DNA of the CDR3 is TGTGCCAGCAGTCTGAGAGCCCAAGAGACCCAGTACTTC.

The V gene is TRBV5-5, the J gene TRBJ1-4; D perhaps matches TRBD1 (6 bases). This CDR3 is 15 amino acids long. Germline values: CDR1 SGHKS, CDR2 YYEKEE (reference sequence). The V end was cut by 4 bases, the J end by 4 bases, with 14 bases between. The CDR3 nucleotides read TGTGCCAGCAGCATCCAAACAGGGCGTAATGAAAAACTGTTTTTT. Residues: CASSIQTGRNEKLFF.

This chain uses TRBV7-2 with TRBJ1-1, with D possibly matching TRBD1 (5 bases). Between the trimmed V and J ends, which lost 3 bases and 4 bases, there was a span of 15 bases. This CDR3 contains 15 residues. Germline V CDR1 and CDR2: SGHTA, FQGNSA. CDR3 loop: CASSFSKGAATEAFF. CDR3 coding DNA: TGTGCCAGCAGCTTCTCCAAAGGGGCGGCCACTGAAGCTTTCTTT.

This clone was picked up one time. The chain links TRBV24-1 to TRBJ2-3; 9 bases match TRBD1. Germline CDR1 and CDR2: KGHDR and SFDVKD. The CDR3 is 14 residues long. With V trimmed by 7 bases and J by 1 base, 2 bases remained unmatched. CDR3 coding DNA: TGTGCCACCAGCCGGACAGGGGGCACAGATACGCAGTATTTT. This gives the protein CATSRTGGTDTQYF.

The genes are TRBV19 and TRBJ2-6, with D possibly being TRBD2 (6 bases). The length of the CDR3 is 20 residues. Between the trimmed V and J ends, which lost 5 bases and 0 bases, there was a span of 23 bases. Germline V gene data show CDR1 as LNHDA and CDR2 as SQIVND (reference sequence). CDR3 region: CASSSRKAGFILSGANVLTF. CDR3 coding DNA: TGTGCCAGTAGTTCGAGGAAGGCGGGGTTTATTCTCTCTGGGGCCAACGTCCTGACTTTC. The whole variable domain, remainder taken from reference TRBV19 and TRBJ2-6, is DGGITQSPKYLFRKEGQNVTLSCEQNLNHDAMYWYRQDPGQGLRLIYYSQIVNDFQKGDIAEGYSVSREKKESFPLTVTSAQKNPTAFYLCASSSRKAGFILSGANVLTFGAGSRLTVL.

The rearrangement links TRBV19 to TRBJ1-1, with D unclear. V was clipped by 2 bases and J by 2 bases, with 9 bases between them. The CDR3 spans 14 residues. CDR1 LNHDA and CDR2 SQIVND come from the germline V gene (reference sequence). CDR3 DNA sequence: TGTGCCAGTAGTATATCCAACGGTAACACTGAAGCTTTCTTT. Translation: CASSISNGNTEAFF.

The rearrangement joins TRBV2 to TRBJ1-1; D call uncertain. Trimming left V 6 bases short and J 2 bases short, with 10 bases between. The germline CDR1 and CDR2 sequences are SNHLY and FYNNEI. This CDR3 has 13 residues. The chain's CDR3 is CASSAQTNTEAFF. The DNA of the CDR3 is TGTGCCAGCAGCGCACAGACAAACACTGAAGCTTTCTTT.

Comments on this clone: Additional DNA sequences in this sample encode the identical CDR3. V and J are TRBV28 and TRBJ1-2; TRBD1 agrees at 7 bases. The CDR3 covers 12 residues. Per germline, CDR1 MDHEN and CDR2 SYDVKM. The junction had 1 base not matched to a gene; V was cut back by 3 bases and J by 6 bases. The CDR3 DNA follows: TGTGCCAGCAGTTTTCAGGGGGATGGCTACACCTTC. It translates to CASSFQGDGYTF.

The chain recombines TRBV18 with TRBJ2-7, with D tentatively TRBD1 (5 bases). This CDR3 comprises 13 residues. Trimming pared 3 bases from V and 3 bases from J, leaving 9 bases between. Germline V gene data show CDR1 as KGHSH and CDR2 as LQKENI. CDR3 amino acids: CASSPKQVYEQYF. For the CDR3, the DNA is TGTGCCAGCTCACCGAAACAGGTCTACGAGCAGTACTTC.

This rearrangement joins TRBV29-1 to TRBJ1-2; maybe TRBD1 (5 bases). CDR1 and CDR2 from the germline V gene are SQVTM and ANQGSEA. CDR3 length equals 14 residues. V was cut by 5 bases and J by 4 bases, with 17 bases left in between. CDR3 residues: CSVHSGGGSYGYTF. CDR3 sequence (DNA): TGCAGCGTTCATAGCGGCGGGGGAAGCTATGGCTACACCTTC.

This chain connects TRBV3-1 (or the pseudogene TRBV3-2) to TRBJ1-1, with no clear D. The V gene's germline CDR1 is LGHDT and CDR2 YNNKEL (reference sequence). This CDR3 is built from 14 residues. V lost 4 bases and J lost 6, with 15 bases in between. This CDR3 is CASSPLPSESEAFF. Here the CDR3 DNA reads TGTGCCAGCAGCCCCCTCCCGTCTGAGTCTGAAGCTTTCTTT.

This sequence joins TRBV28 and TRBJ1-2, with D perhaps matching TRBD1 (6 bases). The germline CDR1 and CDR2 sequences are MDHEN and SYDVKM. The V and J ends lost 2 bases and 6 bases respectively, with 7 bases between them. The CDR3 is made up of 12 amino acids. The CDR3 DNA follows: TGTGCCAGCAGTTTACAGGGGCATGGCTACACCTTC. Translated: CASSLQGHGYTF.

V is TRBV5-6 and J is TRBJ1-2, with 7 nucleotides matching TRBD1. Germline lookup yields CDR1 SGHDT and CDR2 YYEEEE. The CDR3 spans 16 residues. J gave up 2 bases and V 4 bases, and 11 bases lay outside the gene matches. The CDR3 is CASSRGQRQLNYGYTF. CDR3 in DNA: TGTGCCAGCAGCCGGGGACAGCGCCAGCTAAACTATGGCTACACCTTC.

V is TRBV7-2 and J is TRBJ2-5, with D unresolved. The CDR3 spans 12 residues. V gave up 5 bases and J gave up 0 bases, with 4 bases separating them. Germline CDR1 is SGHTA and CDR2 is FQGNSA. CDR3 bases: TGTGCCAGCAGCCCGTACCAAGAGACCCAGTACTTC. Protein product: CASSPYQETQYF.

V gene TRBV28 combines with J gene TRBJ1-1; D is perhaps TRBD1 (6 bases). V was trimmed by 6 bases and J by 4 bases, leaving 18 bases between them. The length of the CDR3 is 15 residues. Germline-derived CDR1 and CDR2 are MDHEN and SYDVKM. The CDR3: CASSPRLGGATEAFF. The CDR3, as DNA: TGTGCCAGCAGCCCCCGTCTCGGGGGGGCCACTGAAGCTTTCTTT.

As for this clone: At one of its ends the junction is not consistent with the germline gene, which may arise from a read error. V and J are TRBV7-7 and TRBJ2-2, with TRBD2 matching over 9 bases. Germline V gene data show CDR1 as SSHAT and CDR2 as FNYEAQ (reference sequence). The CDR3 extends over 17 amino acids. CDR3 in DNA: TGTGCTAGCAGCTTGTCTAGCGGGACCGCGAACACCGGGGAGCTGTTTTTT. Translated: CASSLSSGTANTGELFF. The full variable domain, completed using reference TRBV7-7 and TRBJ2-2, is GAGVSQSPRYKVTKRGQDVTLRCDPISSHATLYWYQQALGQGPEFLTYFNYEAQPDKSGLPSDRFSAERPEGSISTLTIQRTEQRDSAMYRCASSLSSGTANTGELFFGEGSRLTVL.

This clone was picked up one time. The gene calls are TRBV4-1 and TRBJ1-2, with 9 positions matching TRBD1. V trimming: 3 bases; J trimming: 8 bases; junction bases outside the gene matches: 7. The CDR3 is 14 residues long. CDR1 and CDR2 (germline): MGHRA, YSYEKL. The CDR3 sequence is CASSQAGQGRGYTF. CDR3 DNA sequence: TGCGCCAGCAGCCAGGCGGGACAGGGTCGCGGCTACACCTTC.

This rearrangement joins TRBV27 to TRBJ2-2; D remains unclear. Germline-derived CDR1 and CDR2 are MNHEY and SMNVEV (reference sequence). The CDR3 is 14 amino acids. V lost 3 bases and J lost 1, with 6 bases in between. Here the CDR3 reads CASSLRQNTGELFF. CDR3 in DNA: TGTGCCAGCAGTTTGAGGCAGAACACCGGGGAGCTGTTTTTT.

V and J are TRBV2 and TRBJ2-1; 7 bases align to TRBD1. Per germline, CDR1 SNHLY and CDR2 FYNNEI. CDR3 length equals 15 residues. Unmatched junction bases numbered 6, after V lost 7 bases and J lost 0 bases. DNA for the CDR3: TGTGCCAGCACTTGGGACAGCGGCTCCTACAATGAGCAGTTCTTC. Residues: CASTWDSGSYNEQFF.

The V gene is TRBV12-5, the J gene TRBJ2-1; 11 bases are a match to TRBD2. V was pared by 7 bases and J by 4 bases, with 3 bases of the junction left unmatched. The CDR3 is 14 amino acids. Germline V gene sequence: CDR1 LGHNT, CDR2 FRNRAP. CDR3 in amino acids: CASARTSGYNEQFF. Here the CDR3 DNA reads TGTGCTAGTGCCAGGACTAGCGGGTACAATGAGCAGTTCTTC.

V is TRBV27 and J is TRBJ2-1; TRBD2 agrees at 7 bases. Germline V gene lookup returns CDR1 MNHEY and CDR2 SMNVEV (reference sequence). CDR3 length: 24 amino acids. The J segment lost 0 bases and the V segment lost 2 bases, leaving 28 bases of the junction unmatched. The CDR3 protein is CASSLTTGTKKEDTPRSSYNEQFF. The CDR3 DNA is TGTGCCAGCAGTTTAACTACCGGGACTAAAAAGGAAGACACCCCCCGGAGCTCCTACAATGAGCAGTTCTTC.